This T cell receptor (beta chain) emerged from a study of T cell responses to AZD1222 COVID-19 vaccine. The overall study: Second-dose intervals of approximately 4 or approximately 12 weeks were pooled.

The CDR3 contains 15 residues. Germline values: CDR1 SGHTA, CDR2 FQGNSA. Trimming at V came to 5 bases and at J to 3 bases, leaving 7 bases not matched to a gene. Libraries were prepared by immunoSEQ multiplex PCR; TCRdb keeps only in-frame clonotypes and omits some of them. In the table there are around 180,000 clones, approximately 86% of which are singletons. Findings of the study overall: Vaccine-associated CD4 TCRs ranged over spike, dominating at 160-218 and 743-854. Among the donors, most were white British and more were female, and clonal diversity was possibly underestimated.

Comments on this clone: What it recognizes is unknown.

The receptor was isolated from an adult in good health. Sequenced here: peripheral blood, sampled on day 0 of AZD1222 vaccination. The V and J genes are TRBV7-2 and TRBJ2-4; 7 nucleotides agree with TRBD1. The CDR3 sequence: CASSADRVGKNIQYF. DNA for the CDR3: TGTGCCAGCAGCGCCGACAGGGTGGGCAAAAACATTCAGTACTTC.